This T cell receptor (beta chain) originates from a study of shared clonotypes between healthy human individuals. At the level of the study: Three plates each covered CD4 naive and memory; CD8 naive two, CD8 memory one. Study-wide points: Across a handful of donors, naive CD4 shared around 5.4%, naive CD8 more than 3%, memory CD4 roughly 2.5%, memory CD8 under 0.5%.

From CD4+ cells came CD45RA+ naive and CD45RA-negative memory subsets. The CDR3 loop spans 13 amino acids. The ends were cut back, 2 bases at V and 3 bases at J, with 8 bases in the middle. Germline assignment: CDR1 MNHEY and CDR2 SMNVEV (reference sequence). TCRdb's copy holds only in-frame clones and misses some; the assay was immunoSEQ multiplex PCR. Of fewer than 3 million clones listed, roughly 92% are singletons. This clone was observed a single time. What it recognizes is unknown. The rearrangement uses TRBV27 and TRBJ2-7, with no clear D. The TCR was taken from a man in his late teens or twenties in good health. Some clones in this sample may be carry-over from other donors' samples. Sequenced input: naive CD4+ T cells from PBMCs. The subset denotes: CD45RA+ positively selected. This chain's CDR3 is CASSLQEHYEQYF. In nucleotides, the CDR3 is TGTGCCAGCAGTTTACAGGAGCACTACGAGCAGTACTTC.